This T cell receptor (beta chain) originates from a study of chemoradiotherapy in HPV16-positive cancers. Notes on the study in general: HPV-specific T cells were functionally defined from only a couple of HPV16-positive patients. For HPV16-positive patients, expanding HPV-responsive T cells associated with longer recurrence-free survival. During treatment, candidate HPV-specific clones and E7-related motifs expanded in tumor.

Concerning this clone itself: Its cognate antigen is unknown.

Generated by immunoSEQ multiplex PCR, the TCRdb table keeps only in-frame clones and is missing some. The sample holds 10,000 to 15,000 clones, 60% to 80% seen once. Repertoires were sampled repeatedly during chemoradiotherapy. This receptor was identified in a human donor with HPV-associated anogenital cancer. Sampling took place from a patient who underwent chemoradiotherapy.

The CDR3 region is CASSQETKNTGELFF. CDR3 sequence (DNA): TGTGCCAGCAGCCAAGAGACAAAAAACACCGGGGAGCTGTTTTTT. This rearrangement joins TRBV4-2 to TRBJ2-2, with D unclear. Germline V CDR1 and CDR2: LGHNA, YNFKEQ. V was clipped by 0 bases and J by 2 bases, with 7 bases between them. CDR3 length equals 15 residues.